These 27 T cell receptor beta chains came from one sample sequenced in a study of cytomegalovirus exposure and HLA in healthy donors. It was with 60 Vbeta and 13 Jbeta primers that the PCR ran. This table comes from immunoSEQ multiplex PCR, and its TCRdb copy is limited to in-frame clones, with some not included. The sample lists approximately 180,000 clones, about 72% occurring once. The specimen was PBMCs. All receptors come from a human donor in good health.

This clone was detected only a few times. The V gene is TRBV18, the J gene TRBJ1-3; weak D call: TRBD1 (6 bases). Trimming left V 3 bases short and J 4 bases short, with 13 bases between. The V gene's germline CDR1 is KGHSH and CDR2 LQKENI. This CDR3 is 15 amino acids long. The chain's CDR3 is CASSPNQGLGNTIYF. The CDR3 nucleotides read TGTGCCAGCTCACCGAACCAGGGGTTGGGAAACACCATATATTTT.

J is TRBJ1-1 and V is TRBV18; 9 bases align to TRBD1. CDR1 is KGHSH and CDR2 is LQKENI in the germline V gene. The CDR3 consists of 15 residues. With 5 bases clipped from V and 5 bases from J, the junction kept 9 bases outside the gene matches. The CDR3 is CASSTRQGDTTEAFF. DNA of the CDR3: TGTGCCAGCTCAACACGACAGGGGGATACGACTGAAGCTTTCTTT.

This chain connects TRBV5-1 to TRBJ2-3; D perhaps matches TRBD1 (6 bases). CDR1 is SGHRS, CDR2 YFSETQ, per germline. The CDR3 has 16 amino acids. Trimming left V 0 bases short and J 4 bases short, with 15 bases between. CDR3 bases: TGCGCCAGCAGCTTGGTACAGGGCGCGAGGCCAGATACGCAGTATTTT. This encodes CASSLVQGARPDTQYF.

The genes are TRBV23-1 and TRBJ1-2; D may be TRBD1 (5 bases). TRBV23-1 is an ORF for which the function is uncertain. The CDR3 runs to 14 residues. V lost 4 bases to trimming and J lost 8 bases, with 17 bases between them. CDR3 sequence reads: CASSPGIGPKGYTF. The CDR3 bases are TGCGCCAGCAGTCCAGGGATCGGTCCTAAGGGCTACACCTTC.

This chain joins TRBV6-1 and TRBJ2-5; D perhaps matches TRBD1 (6 bases). Trimming removed 7 bases from V and 5 bases from J, with 14 bases in between. Per the germline V gene, CDR1 is MNHNS and CDR2 is SASEGT. CDR3 length equals 13 residues. The DNA of the CDR3 is TGTGCCAGCATTGCCGCAGGGGTGGAGACCCAGTACTTC. This encodes CASIAAGVETQYF.

The rearrangement joins TRBV5-1 to TRBJ1-3, with TRBD1 as a possible D gene (5 bases). Germline V gives CDR1 SGHRS, CDR2 YFSETQ. This CDR3 spans 17 amino acids. V was shortened by 4 bases and J by 0 bases, with 17 bases between the two germline ends. The CDR3 DNA reads as TGCGCCAGCAGCCCTCCCGGAGGGGCCGTCTCTGGAAACACCATATATTTT. Protein product: CASSPPGGAVSGNTIYF.

This chain joins TRBV30 and TRBJ2-5, with 7 bases aligning to TRBD1. Trimming took 5 bases from V and 6 from J; bases not matched to a gene: 3. The CDR3 is 11 amino acids. CDR1 is GTSNPN, CDR2 SVGIG, per germline (reference sequence). CDR3 sequence: CAWGTEKTQYF. The CDR3 nucleotides read TGTGCCTGGGGGACAGAAAAGACCCAGTACTTC.

The chain joins TRBV5-1 to TRBJ2-7, with 8 bases that match TRBD1. The J segment lost 2 bases and the V segment lost 0 bases, leaving 1 base of the junction unmatched. The V gene's germline CDR1 is SGHRS and CDR2 YFSETQ. The length of the CDR3 is 14 residues. In nucleotides, the CDR3 is TGCGCCAGCAGCTTGGGGACAGGGCCCTACGAGCAGTACTTC. This sequence encodes CASSLGTGPYEQYF.

A few counts support this clone. The chain employs TRBV25-1 and TRBJ1-2; weak D call: TRBD1 (6 bases). CDR3 length: 16 amino acids. V dropped 5 bases and J dropped 0 bases, with 16 bases sitting between them. Looked up from germline, CDR1 is MGHDK and CDR2 is SYGVNS. The CDR3 sequence is CASSSLKQGPNYGYTF. For the CDR3, the DNA is TGTGCCAGCAGTTCCCTCAAACAGGGCCCTAACTATGGCTACACCTTC.

CDR3 protein: CASSSTGTGAYGYTF. The CDR3 DNA reads as TGTGCCAGCAGTTCAACCGGGACAGGGGCCTATGGCTACACCTTC. This rearrangement joins TRBV28 to TRBJ1-2, with 10 bases identical to TRBD1. Per the germline V gene, CDR1 is MDHEN and CDR2 is SYDVKM. The CDR3 sequence is 15 residues long. With V trimmed by 4 bases and J by 4 bases, 6 bases remained unmatched.

The V gene is TRBV6-5, the J gene TRBJ2-7; 8 positions match TRBD1. V shed 6 bases, J shed 10 bases, and the junction held 8 bases outside the gene matches. The CDR3 has 12 residues. Germline CDR1 MNHEY, CDR2 SVGAGI. The CDR3 DNA is TGTGCCAGCAGATCCCCGGACAGGGTTCAGTACTTC. This sequence encodes CASRSPDRVQYF.

The chain employs TRBV2 and TRBJ2-7; no firm D call. The germline V gene has CDR1 SNHLY and CDR2 FYNNEI. V dropped 6 bases and J dropped 1 base, with 13 bases sitting between them. The CDR3 runs 14 residues. The CDR3 DNA reads as TGTGCCAGCAGCGCCGGTCATTGGTCCTACGAGCAGTACTTC. Translated: CASSAGHWSYEQYF.

About this clone itself: Additional DNA sequences in this sample encode the identical CDR3. The rearrangement links TRBV9 to TRBJ2-2; D perhaps matches TRBD2 (5 bases). This CDR3 has 14 residues. Trimming took 3 bases from V and 1 from J, leaving 7 bases between them. In germline, CDR1 is SGDLS, CDR2 YYNGEE. CDR3 nucleotide sequence: TGTGCCAGCAGCGCCGGGGTGAACACCGGGGAGCTGTTTTTT. Translation: CASSAGVNTGELFF.

The chain employs TRBV10-1 and TRBJ2-5; 7 bases are a match to TRBD2. The V gene end was trimmed by 3 bases and the J gene end by 7 bases; junction bases not matched to a gene: 2. From germline, CDR1 is WNHNN and CDR2 SYGVQD (reference sequence). The CDR3 length is 12 residues. The CDR3 protein is CASSESGGTQYF. In nucleotides, the CDR3 is TGCGCCAGCAGTGAATCGGGAGGGACCCAGTACTTC.

The chain employs TRBV5-1 and TRBJ2-7; D is perhaps TRBD1 (7 bases). Between the trimmed V and J ends, which lost 4 bases and 3 bases, there was a span of 23 bases. The CDR3 loop spans 17 amino acids. Germline CDR1 and CDR2: SGHRS and YFSETQ. CDR3 sequence (DNA): TGCGCCAGCAGCCCAGAGCCCCTCCGACAGGGACTCTACGAGCAGTACTTC. The encoded protein is CASSPEPLRQGLYEQYF.

The chain's CDR3 is CASSQRPDSYEQYF. The DNA of the CDR3 is TGTGCCAGCAGCCAACGTCCAGACTCCTACGAGCAGTACTTC. J is TRBJ2-7 and V is TRBV7-2; D not certain. V was shortened by 5 bases and J by 0 bases, with 11 bases between the two germline ends. Germline assignment: CDR1 SGHTA and CDR2 FQGNSA. This CDR3 comprises 14 residues.

V and J are TRBV6-5 and TRBJ2-3; the D gene is possibly TRBD2 (5 bases). The CDR3 has 12 residues. CDR1 is MNHEY and CDR2 is SVGAGI in the germline V gene. Deletions cut 6 bases from V and 8 bases from J, with 12 bases between. The CDR3 nucleotides read TGTGCCAGCAGGGGTCAAAGCGGTACGCAGTATTTT. This codes for CASRGQSGTQYF.

V and J are TRBV6-5 and TRBJ2-3; 11 bases are shared with TRBD2. Germline lookup yields CDR1 MNHEY and CDR2 SVGAGI. The junction had 1 base not matched to a gene; V was cut back by 7 bases and J by 4 bases. This CDR3 has 13 amino acids. The CDR3 DNA sequence: TGTGCCAGCAAGACTAGCGGGGCAGATACGCAGTATTTT. The encoded protein is CASKTSGADTQYF.

The chain combines TRBV19 with TRBJ1-5; a possible D gene is TRBD1 (6 bases). CDR1 is LNHDA, CDR2 SQIVND, per germline (reference sequence). V was clipped by 5 bases and J by 6 bases, with 17 bases between them. CDR3 length: 15 amino acids. The CDR3 is CASSPNRVRGQPQHF. Written as DNA, the CDR3 is TGTGCCAGTAGTCCAAACAGGGTTCGGGGTCAGCCCCAGCATTTT.

The chain has TRBV10-3 and TRBJ1-2; D perhaps matches TRBD1 (5 bases). The CDR3 is 13 amino acids. V lost 0 bases and J 8 bases, leaving 10 bases between the germline ends. From germline, CDR1 is ENHRY and CDR2 SYGVKD. The CDR3 DNA reads as TGTGCCATCAGTGAGTCGCGGGGGAAAGGCTACACCTTC. It yields the protein CAISESRGKGYTF.

V and J are TRBV19 and TRBJ2-7; 8 bases line up with TRBD1. Germline assignment: CDR1 LNHDA and CDR2 SQIVND (reference sequence). The CDR3 contains 14 residues. The ends lost 6 bases at V and 6 bases at J; junction bases unmatched: 10. The chain's CDR3 is CASRDRDFRREQYF. CDR3 coding DNA: TGTGCCAGTAGGGACAGGGATTTCAGGCGCGAGCAGTACTTC.

This clone showed up just once. CDR3 residues: CASSPVRQGADTQYF. The CDR3 DNA is TGCGCCAGCAGTCCAGTCCGACAGGGGGCAGATACGCAGTATTTT. The J gene is TRBJ2-3, the V gene TRBV5-1, with 9 positions matching TRBD1. Germline CDR1 reads SGHRS; CDR2 reads YFSETQ. The CDR3 spans 15 residues. V was clipped by 5 bases and J by 4 bases; unmatched bases: 8.

The rearrangement joins TRBV10-1 to TRBJ1-1; D remains ambiguous. There are 14 residues in the CDR3. Trimming took off 2 bases at V and 5 bases at J, with 12 bases between the two ends. CDR1 is WNHNN and CDR2 is SYGVQD in the germline V gene (reference sequence). The DNA for the CDR3 is TGCGCCAGCAGTGAGGTACCCCTACCGACTGAAGCTTTCTTT. Protein product: CASSEVPLPTEAFF.

The V call is TRBV5-1, the J call TRBJ2-2, with TRBD2 matching 12 bases. Unmatched junction bases numbered 8, after V lost 4 bases and J lost 4 bases. The CDR3 consists of 17 residues. CDR1 and CDR2 from the germline V gene are SGHRS and YFSETQ. CDR3 in amino acids: CASSAGLAGTSTGELFF. In DNA, the CDR3 is TGCGCCAGCAGCGCCGGACTAGCGGGGACGAGCACCGGGGAGCTGTTTTTT.

The chain carries TRBV7-8 and TRBJ2-7, with TRBD2 matching 9 bases. The trim removed 5 bases at V and 2 bases at J, leaving 7 bases unmatched. The CDR3 has 15 residues. The V gene's germline CDR1 is SGHVS and CDR2 FQNEAQ. The CDR3 DNA follows: TGTGCCAGCAGCCGGGCGGGGGGGTCCCCCTACGAGCAGTACTTC. It encodes CASSRAGGSPYEQYF.

On this clone: The germline gene is not matched at one end of the junction; a read error may be the cause. The chain couples TRBV28 to TRBJ1-2; D remains ambiguous. The V gene's germline CDR1 is MDHEN and CDR2 SYDVKM. The CDR3 runs to 13 residues. CDR3 sequence reads: CASLTTANYGYPF. The CDR3 DNA follows: TGTGCCAGCTTAACGACGGCGAACTATGGCTACCCCTTC.

CDR3 sequence: CASSPDREDTQYF. CDR3 in DNA: TGTGCCAGCAGCCCCGACAGGGAGGATACGCAGTATTTT. The V gene is TRBV7-2, the J gene TRBJ2-3; the match to TRBD1 covers 7 bases. Germline V gene data show CDR1 as SGHTA and CDR2 as FQGNSA. The V gene end was trimmed by 5 bases and the J gene end by 6 bases; junction bases not matched to a gene: 5. CDR3 size: 13 residues.